A selection of T cell receptor beta chains follows, all from one sample in a study of identical twins. MiXCR, run by TCRdb on the 5' RACE reads, gives a single entry per CDR3 protein. The table has 240,000 or so distinct CDR3 sequences, about 10% seen once. Material: memory T cells sorted from blood. The receptors shown here come from a man aged 50 to 60 in good health. CDR3s include the opening cysteine and the closing phenylalanine or tryptophan. D genes are given only for firm matches. The listing skips clone size in some rows; elsewhere it reads once, few, many or a size class.

CDR3 protein	CDR3 DNA	V gene	D gene	J gene	clone size
CASSEIPSQAQYF	TGTGCCAGCAGTGAAATTCCCTCTCAGGCCCAGTACTTC	TRBV2	-	TRBJ2-5	-
CASRPTPGQGSYEQYF	TGTGCCAGCAGACCTACACCGGGACAGGGCTCCTACGAGCAGTACTTC	TRBV5-6	TRBD1	TRBJ2-7	many
CASSQDPRSSYNEQFF	TGCGCCAGCAGCCAAGATCCCAGGAGCTCCTACAATGAGCAGTTCTTC	TRBV4-3	-	TRBJ2-1	few
CASSTNVGGETQYF	TGTGCCAGCAGCACAAACGTCGGGGGTGAGACCCAGTACTTC	TRBV7-6	-	TRBJ2-5	few
CASSQDMRGKGDTQYF	TGCGCCAGCAGCCAAGATATGAGGGGCAAGGGAGATACGCAGTATTTT	TRBV4-3	-	TRBJ2-3	many
CSAQRSLTPSGGYTF	TGCAGCGCCCAGCGCAGCTTAACTCCCTCGGGCGGCTACACCTTC	TRBV29-1	-	TRBJ1-2	many
CASSRYRQGGETQYF	TGTGCCAGCAGCCGCTACCGACAGGGTGGAGAGACCCAGTACTTC	TRBV7-2	TRBD1	TRBJ2-5	few
CASSRDLTYEQYF	TGTGCCAGCAGCCGGGACCTCACCTACGAGCAGTACTTC	TRBV7-2	-	TRBJ2-7	many
CASSEGPGHRHNSPLHF	TGCGCCAGCAGCGAAGGTCCGGGACACAGGCATAATTCACCCCTCCACTTT	TRBV5-1	-	TRBJ1-6	many
CASSTASAPLGAKNIQYF	TGTGCCAGCAGTACAGCTAGCGCTCCCCTCGGGGCCAAAAACATTCAGTACTTC	TRBV6-1	-	TRBJ2-4	few
CASLTGEGTEAFF	TGTGCCAGCCTTACAGGGGAGGGGACTGAAGCTTTCTTT	TRBV2	TRBD1	TRBJ1-1	many
CASSPGRPRTGELFF	TGTGCCAGCAGTCCGGGGCGGCCCCGGACCGGGGAGCTGTTTTTT	TRBV12-3/TRBV12-4	-	TRBJ2-2	many
CASSKTSGFSYEQYF	TGTGCCAGCAGCAAGACTAGCGGTTTCTCCTACGAGCAGTACTTC	TRBV11-2	TRBD2	TRBJ2-7	many
CASSLAVDGTEAFF	TGCGCCAGCAGCTTGGCAGTGGACGGCACTGAAGCTTTCTTT	TRBV5-1	-	TRBJ1-1	few
CASSFLSNEQFF	TGTGCCAGCAGCTTCCTGAGCAATGAGCAGTTCTTC	TRBV5-7	-	TRBJ2-1	few
CASSYSEGRPNTEAFF	TGTGCCAGCAGTTACTCCGAAGGACGGCCGAACACTGAAGCTTTCTTT	TRBV6-2/TRBV6-3	-	TRBJ1-1	many
CASSRWGGGNTIYF	TGTGCCAGCAGCCGGTGGGGCGGCGGAAACACCATATATTTT	TRBV11-2	-	TRBJ1-3	-
CASSPPRRTDTQYF	TGTGCCAGCAGTCCCCCCAGACGCACAGATACGCAGTATTTT	TRBV12-3/TRBV12-4	-	TRBJ2-3	many
CASSHWTMGSPLHF	TGTGCCAGCAGCCACTGGACAATGGGTTCACCCCTCCACTTT	TRBV14	-	TRBJ1-6	few
CSAREGGMNTEAFF	TGCAGTGCTAGAGAGGGAGGGATGAACACTGAAGCTTTCTTT	TRBV20-1	-	TRBJ1-1	many
CAAGLSGSYEQYF	TGTGCCGCCGGGCTGTCGGGTTCCTACGAGCAGTACTTC	TRBV7-9	-	TRBJ2-7	-
CSARDLILTSGSDEQFF	TGCAGTGCTAGAGATCTAATTTTGACTAGCGGGAGTGATGAGCAGTTCTTC	TRBV20-1	TRBD2	TRBJ2-1	few
CASSYRLRFF	TGTGCCAGCAGCTACCGACTTAGGTTTTTT	TRBV28	-	TRBJ1-4	-
CAIKGQGKDNYGYTF	TGTGCCATCAAGGGGCAGGGGAAAGATAACTATGGCTACACCTTC	TRBV10-3	-	TRBJ1-2	few
CASSLKRVRDTQYF	TGTGCCAGCAGCTTAAAAAGGGTTAGGGATACGCAGTATTTT	TRBV7-8	-	TRBJ2-3	few
CASSQVVTLYNSPLHF	TGCGCCAGCAGCCAAGTTGTGACACTCTATAATTCACCCCTCCACTTT	TRBV4-3	-	TRBJ1-6	-
CASSGEPNEQFF	TGTGCCAGCAGTGGGGAACCCAATGAGCAGTTCTTC	TRBV2	-	TRBJ2-1	many
CASSQGQGATDTQYF	TGCGCCAGCAGCCAAGGACAGGGGGCGACAGATACGCAGTATTTT	TRBV4-1	TRBD1	TRBJ2-3	few
CASTKSQGRYEQYF	TGTGCCAGCACCAAGAGTCAGGGACGGTACGAGCAGTACTTC	TRBV7-2	-	TRBJ2-7	many
CASSADRGKYGYTF	TGTGCCAGCAGCGCGGACAGGGGGAAGTATGGCTACACCTTC	TRBV9	TRBD1	TRBJ1-2	many
CSARDRAGWDEQYF	TGCAGTGCTAGAGATAGGGCAGGGTGGGACGAGCAGTACTTC	TRBV20-1	-	TRBJ2-7	-
CASSSPGGIQETQYF	TGTGCCAGCAGCTCGCCGGGGGGGATTCAAGAGACCCAGTACTTC	TRBV5-4	TRBD2	TRBJ2-5	-
CASRTEGDGELFF	TGTGCCAGCAGGACGGAGGGGGACGGGGAGCTGTTTTTT	TRBV7-9	-	TRBJ2-2	many
CASSLSGGGAFETQYF	TGTGCCAGCAGCTTATCTGGCGGGGGGGCCTTTGAGACCCAGTACTTC	TRBV7-2	TRBD2	TRBJ2-5	few
CASSQGTRDSPLHF	TGCGCCAGCAGCCAAGGGACGAGGGATTCACCCCTCCACTTT	TRBV4-3	-	TRBJ1-6	few
CASSLDPKSTNEKLFF	TGTGCCAGCAGCTTGGATCCCAAATCAACTAATGAAAAACTGTTTTTT	TRBV7-2	-	TRBJ1-4	-
CASSQGGQPGSGNTIYF	TGCGCCAGCAGCCAAGGGGGACAACCCGGCTCTGGAAACACCATATATTTT	TRBV4-3	-	TRBJ1-3	many
CASSTNGLAGGSSYNEQFF	TGTGCCAGTAGTACTAACGGACTAGCGGGAGGTAGCTCCTACAATGAGCAGTTCTTC	TRBV19	TRBD2	TRBJ2-1	many
CAISEGDSYDRSYEQYF	TGTGCCATCAGTGAGGGGGACTCGTACGATAGATCCTACGAGCAGTACTTC	TRBV10-3	-	TRBJ2-7	many
CASSPTWWNEQFF	TGTGCCAGCAGTCCGACCTGGTGGAATGAGCAGTTCTTC	TRBV27	-	TRBJ2-1	few
CASRNDGSLNSPLHF	TGTGCCAGCAGGAACGACGGATCACTCAATTCACCCCTCCACTTT	TRBV6-2/TRBV6-3	-	TRBJ1-6	many
CASSLAVTSGHNEQFF	TGTGCCAGCAGCTTAGCGGTCACTAGTGGCCACAATGAGCAGTTCTTC	TRBV7-2	-	TRBJ2-1	-
CSASGLAFHEQYF	TGCAGTGCTAGTGGACTAGCGTTCCACGAGCAGTACTTC	TRBV20-1	TRBD2	TRBJ2-7	many
CASSAGDRPSYEQYF	TGTGCCAGCAGCGCAGGGGACAGACCCTCCTACGAGCAGTACTTC	TRBV9	TRBD1	TRBJ2-7	-
CASSLGLNPGTEQFF	TGTGCCAGCAGCTTGGGACTAAACCCAGGGACTGAGCAGTTCTTC	TRBV5-4	-	TRBJ2-1	-
CATRKGAQETQYF	TGTGCCACTAGGAAGGGGGCCCAAGAGACCCAGTACTTC	TRBV15	TRBD1	TRBJ2-5	many